This is a list of T cell receptor beta chains from one sample in a study of shared clonotypes between healthy human individuals. The table came from immunoSEQ multiplex PCR; TCRdb's copy has only in-frame clones and leaves some out. The sample includes about 2.4 million clones, over 85% of them seen just once. The source material was naive CD4+ T cells from PBMCs. The origin of the receptors is a man between 18 and 35 years old in good health. Some clones in this sample may be carry-over from other donors' samples. Both conserved end residues are part of each CDR3. The D gene is left open where the match is weak.

-	TRBV5-4	TRBJ2-1	TGTGCCAGCAGCACGGCACGACCCTGGATCGACAATGAGCAGTTCTTC	CASSTARPWIDNEQFF
TRBD1	TRBV29-1	TRBJ2-1	TGCAGCGCCCCGGGACAGGGTTTTGATGAGCAGTTCTTC	CSAPGQGFDEQFF
-	TRBV5-1	TRBJ2-7	TGCGCCAGCAGCTTCGGGGGACACTACGAGCAGTACTTC	CASSFGGHYEQYF
-	TRBV6-5	TRBJ2-7	TGTGCCAGCAGGGGTGGGAAGTCCGGGGGAGAGCAGTACTTC	CASRGGKSGGEQYF
-	TRBV6-6	TRBJ2-1	TGTGCCAGCAGTTACCTACAGTCCGACTATGAGCAGTTCTTC	CASSYLQSDYEQFF
-	TRBV9	TRBJ2-2	TGTGCCAGCAGCCCCCGAGTAGGAGCCGCGGAGCTGTTTTTT	CASSPRVGAAELFF
-	TRBV6-1	TRBJ1-5	TGTGCCAGCAGTGAACGGGAGCCCCAGCATTTT	CASSEREPQHF
TRBD1	TRBV5-4	TRBJ1-2	TGTGCCAGCAGCTTCCGACAGGGCCGGCACGGCTACACCTTC	CASSFRQGRHGYTF
-	TRBV6-6	TRBJ1-2	TGTGCCAGCAGAAACTGGGGCCCCCTTTTCTACACCTTC	CASRNWGPLFYTF
-	TRBV7-9	TRBJ1-2	TGTGCCAGCATCAGAAACGACGGCTACACCTTC	CASIRNDGYTF
TRBD2	TRBV5-1	TRBJ2-1	TGCGCCAGCAGCTTGCTAGCGGGCGAGCAGTTCTTC	CASSLLAGEQFF
-	TRBV9	TRBJ1-2	TGTGCCAGCAGCCGCCCAGGCCCTAACTATGGCTACACCTTC	CASSRPGPNYGYTF